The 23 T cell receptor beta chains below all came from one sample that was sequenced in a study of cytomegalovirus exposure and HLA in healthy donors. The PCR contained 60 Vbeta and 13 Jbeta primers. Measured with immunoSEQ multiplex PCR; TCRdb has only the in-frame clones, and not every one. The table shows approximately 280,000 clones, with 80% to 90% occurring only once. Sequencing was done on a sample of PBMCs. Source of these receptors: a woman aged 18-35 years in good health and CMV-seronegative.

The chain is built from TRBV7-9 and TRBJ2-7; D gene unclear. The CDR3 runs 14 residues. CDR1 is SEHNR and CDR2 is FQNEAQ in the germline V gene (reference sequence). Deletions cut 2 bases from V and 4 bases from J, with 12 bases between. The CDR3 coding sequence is TGTGCCAGCAGCTTAAAAGTGGCAGGATACGAGCAGTACTTC. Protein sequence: CASSLKVAGYEQYF.

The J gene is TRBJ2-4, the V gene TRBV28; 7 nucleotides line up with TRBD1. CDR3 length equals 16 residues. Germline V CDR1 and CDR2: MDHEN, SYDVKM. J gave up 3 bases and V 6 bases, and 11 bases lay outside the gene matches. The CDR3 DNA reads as TGTGCCAGCAGCCAAAGACAGGGAGTAAGCAAAAACATTCAGTACTTC. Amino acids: CASSQRQGVSKNIQYF.

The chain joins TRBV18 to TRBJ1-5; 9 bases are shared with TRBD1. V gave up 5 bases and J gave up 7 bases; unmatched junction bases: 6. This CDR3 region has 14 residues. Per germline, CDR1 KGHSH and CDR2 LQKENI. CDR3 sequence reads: CASSTTGGGQPQHF. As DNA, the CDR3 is TGTGCCAGCTCAACTACAGGGGGCGGGCAGCCCCAGCATTTT.

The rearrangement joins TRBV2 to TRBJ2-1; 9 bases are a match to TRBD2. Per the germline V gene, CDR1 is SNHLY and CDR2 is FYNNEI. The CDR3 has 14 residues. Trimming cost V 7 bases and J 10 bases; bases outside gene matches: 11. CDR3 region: CASNTGLAGLEQFF. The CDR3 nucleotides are TGTGCCAGCAATACCGGTCTAGCGGGGTTGGAGCAGTTCTTC.

Here the CDR3 reads CASSLTGNGPYEQYF. The CDR3 DNA reads as TGTGCCAGCAGTCTGACAGGGAATGGGCCCTACGAGCAGTACTTC. The V call is TRBV6-1, the J call TRBJ2-7; 7 bases align to TRBD1. With 5 bases clipped from V and 2 bases from J, the junction kept 9 bases outside the gene matches. The germline gives CDR1 MNHNS, CDR2 SASEGT. CDR3 length: 15 amino acids.

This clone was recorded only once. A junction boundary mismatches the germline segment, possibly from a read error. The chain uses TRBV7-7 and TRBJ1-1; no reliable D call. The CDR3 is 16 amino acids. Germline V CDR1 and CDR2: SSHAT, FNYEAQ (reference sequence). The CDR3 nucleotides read TGTGCTAGCAGCTTAGTAGAATCCCCACCGGGCACTGAAGCTTTCTTT. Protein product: CASSLVESPPGTEAFF.

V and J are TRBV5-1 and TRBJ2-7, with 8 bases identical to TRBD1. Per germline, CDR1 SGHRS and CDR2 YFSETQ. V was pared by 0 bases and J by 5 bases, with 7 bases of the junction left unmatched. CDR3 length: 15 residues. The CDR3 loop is CASSLAQGGINEQYF. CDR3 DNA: TGCGCCAGCAGCTTGGCACAGGGGGGAATAAACGAGCAGTACTTC.

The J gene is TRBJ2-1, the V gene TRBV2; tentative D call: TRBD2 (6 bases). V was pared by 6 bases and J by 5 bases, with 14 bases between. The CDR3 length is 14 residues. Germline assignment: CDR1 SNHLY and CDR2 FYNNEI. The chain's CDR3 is CASRGTWGNNEQFF. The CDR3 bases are TGTGCCAGCAGGGGGACTTGGGGTAACAATGAGCAGTTCTTC.

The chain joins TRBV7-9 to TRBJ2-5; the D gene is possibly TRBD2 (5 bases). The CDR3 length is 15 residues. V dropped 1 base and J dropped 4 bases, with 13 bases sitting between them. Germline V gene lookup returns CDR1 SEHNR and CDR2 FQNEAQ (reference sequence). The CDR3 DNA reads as TGTGCCAGCAGCTTAGGAGCGGCCATGGGAGAGACCCAGTACTTC. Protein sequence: CASSLGAAMGETQYF.

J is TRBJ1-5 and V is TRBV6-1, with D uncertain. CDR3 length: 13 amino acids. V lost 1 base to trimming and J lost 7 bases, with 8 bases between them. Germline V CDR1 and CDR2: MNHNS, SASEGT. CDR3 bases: TGTGCCAGCAGTGAAGACCCTCTACAGCCCCAGCATTTT. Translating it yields CASSEDPLQPQHF.

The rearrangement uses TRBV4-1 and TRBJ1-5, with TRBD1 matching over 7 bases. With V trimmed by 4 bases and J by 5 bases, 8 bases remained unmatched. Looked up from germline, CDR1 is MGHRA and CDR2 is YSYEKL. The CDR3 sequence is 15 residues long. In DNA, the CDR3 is TGCGCCAGCAGCCTGACCGGGACAGTGGATCAGCCCCAGCATTTT. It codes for CASSLTGTVDQPQHF.

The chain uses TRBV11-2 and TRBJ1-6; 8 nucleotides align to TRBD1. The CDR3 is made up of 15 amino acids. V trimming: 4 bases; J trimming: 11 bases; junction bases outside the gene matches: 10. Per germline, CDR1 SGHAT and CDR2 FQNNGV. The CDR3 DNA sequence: TGTGCCAGCAGCTCAATACAGGGGGATAGACCACCCCTCCACTTT. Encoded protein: CASSSIQGDRPPLHF.

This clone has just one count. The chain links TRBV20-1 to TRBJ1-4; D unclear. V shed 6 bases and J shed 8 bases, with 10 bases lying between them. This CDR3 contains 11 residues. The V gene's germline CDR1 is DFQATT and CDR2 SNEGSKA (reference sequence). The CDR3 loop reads CSAEVIEKLFF. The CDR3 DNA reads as TGCAGTGCGGAGGTCATAGAAAAACTGTTTTTT.

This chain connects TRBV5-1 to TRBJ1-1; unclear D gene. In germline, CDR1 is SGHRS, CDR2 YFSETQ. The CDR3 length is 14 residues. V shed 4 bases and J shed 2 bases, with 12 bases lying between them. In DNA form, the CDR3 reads TGCGCCAGCAGCCCCGGGTGGTCCAACACTGAAGCTTTCTTT. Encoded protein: CASSPGWSNTEAFF. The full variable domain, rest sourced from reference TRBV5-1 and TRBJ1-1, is KAGVTQTPRYLIKTRGQQVTLSCSPISGHRSVSWYQQTPGQGLQFLFEYFSETQRNKGNFPGRFSGRQFSNSRSEMNVSTLELGDSALYLCASSPGWSNTEAFFGQGTRLTVV.

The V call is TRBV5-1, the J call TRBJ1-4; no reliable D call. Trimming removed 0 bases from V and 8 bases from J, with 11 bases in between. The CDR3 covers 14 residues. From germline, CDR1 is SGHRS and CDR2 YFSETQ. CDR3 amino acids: CASSLGPGPEKLFF. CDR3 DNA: TGCGCCAGCAGCTTGGGGCCAGGCCCGGAAAAACTGTTTTTT.

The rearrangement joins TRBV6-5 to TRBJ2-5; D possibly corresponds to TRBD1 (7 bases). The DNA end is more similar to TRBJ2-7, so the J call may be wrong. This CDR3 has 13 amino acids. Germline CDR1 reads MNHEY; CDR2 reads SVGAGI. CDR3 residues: CASGGTEIYEQYF. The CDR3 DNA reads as TGTGCCAGCGGAGGGACAGAAATCTACGAGCAGTACTTC.

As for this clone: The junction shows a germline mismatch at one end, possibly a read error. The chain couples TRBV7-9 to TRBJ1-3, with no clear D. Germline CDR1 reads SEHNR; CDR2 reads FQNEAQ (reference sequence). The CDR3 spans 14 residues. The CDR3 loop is CSSSPEGSGNTIYF. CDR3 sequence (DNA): TGTTCCAGCAGCCCTGAGGGATCTGGAAACACCATATATTTT.

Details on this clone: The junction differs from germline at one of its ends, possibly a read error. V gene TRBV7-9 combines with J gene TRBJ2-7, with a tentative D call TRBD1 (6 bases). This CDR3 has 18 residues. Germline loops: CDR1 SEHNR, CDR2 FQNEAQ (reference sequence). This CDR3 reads CSSSPQPHGQPRSYEQYF. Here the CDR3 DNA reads TGTTCCAGCAGCCCGCAACCCCACGGACAGCCGCGCTCCTACGAGCAGTACTTC.

The CDR3 loop reads CASSQGGYGYTF. For the CDR3, the DNA is TGTGCCAGCAGCCAAGGGGGTTATGGCTACACCTTC. This chain connects TRBV9 to TRBJ1-2; a possible D gene is TRBD1 (6 bases). In germline, CDR1 is SGDLS, CDR2 YYNGEE. V lost 4 bases to trimming and J lost 5 bases, with 9 bases between them. This CDR3 region has 12 residues.

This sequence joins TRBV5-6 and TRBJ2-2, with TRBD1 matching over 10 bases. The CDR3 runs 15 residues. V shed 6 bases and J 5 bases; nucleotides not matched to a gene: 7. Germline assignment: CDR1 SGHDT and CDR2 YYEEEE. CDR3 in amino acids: CASTIRDRGTGELFF. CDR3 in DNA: TGTGCCAGCACCATCCGGGACAGGGGTACCGGGGAGCTGTTTTTT.

The CDR3 is CASTEGGSYNSPLHF. CDR3 DNA: TGTGCCAGCACTGAGGGAGGCAGTTACAATTCACCCCTCCACTTT. The chain couples TRBV27 to TRBJ1-6; D ambiguous. Per the germline V gene, CDR1 is MNHEY and CDR2 is SMNVEV (reference sequence). The CDR3 loop spans 15 amino acids. V lost 7 bases, J lost 7 bases, and 17 bases lay in between.

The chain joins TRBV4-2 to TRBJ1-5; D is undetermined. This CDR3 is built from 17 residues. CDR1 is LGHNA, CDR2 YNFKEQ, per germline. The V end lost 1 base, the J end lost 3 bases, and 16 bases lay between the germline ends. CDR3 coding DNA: TGTGCCAGCAGCCAAGGATCTCTCACAGAGAACAATCAGCCCCAGCATTTT. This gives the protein CASSQGSLTENNQPQHF.

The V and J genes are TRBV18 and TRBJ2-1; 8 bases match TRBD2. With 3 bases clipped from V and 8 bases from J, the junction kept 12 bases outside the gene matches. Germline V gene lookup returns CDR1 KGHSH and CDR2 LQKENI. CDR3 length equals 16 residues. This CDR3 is CASSPKSGGIFYEQFF. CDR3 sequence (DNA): TGTGCCAGCTCACCTAAGTCGGGGGGGATTTTCTATGAGCAGTTCTTC.